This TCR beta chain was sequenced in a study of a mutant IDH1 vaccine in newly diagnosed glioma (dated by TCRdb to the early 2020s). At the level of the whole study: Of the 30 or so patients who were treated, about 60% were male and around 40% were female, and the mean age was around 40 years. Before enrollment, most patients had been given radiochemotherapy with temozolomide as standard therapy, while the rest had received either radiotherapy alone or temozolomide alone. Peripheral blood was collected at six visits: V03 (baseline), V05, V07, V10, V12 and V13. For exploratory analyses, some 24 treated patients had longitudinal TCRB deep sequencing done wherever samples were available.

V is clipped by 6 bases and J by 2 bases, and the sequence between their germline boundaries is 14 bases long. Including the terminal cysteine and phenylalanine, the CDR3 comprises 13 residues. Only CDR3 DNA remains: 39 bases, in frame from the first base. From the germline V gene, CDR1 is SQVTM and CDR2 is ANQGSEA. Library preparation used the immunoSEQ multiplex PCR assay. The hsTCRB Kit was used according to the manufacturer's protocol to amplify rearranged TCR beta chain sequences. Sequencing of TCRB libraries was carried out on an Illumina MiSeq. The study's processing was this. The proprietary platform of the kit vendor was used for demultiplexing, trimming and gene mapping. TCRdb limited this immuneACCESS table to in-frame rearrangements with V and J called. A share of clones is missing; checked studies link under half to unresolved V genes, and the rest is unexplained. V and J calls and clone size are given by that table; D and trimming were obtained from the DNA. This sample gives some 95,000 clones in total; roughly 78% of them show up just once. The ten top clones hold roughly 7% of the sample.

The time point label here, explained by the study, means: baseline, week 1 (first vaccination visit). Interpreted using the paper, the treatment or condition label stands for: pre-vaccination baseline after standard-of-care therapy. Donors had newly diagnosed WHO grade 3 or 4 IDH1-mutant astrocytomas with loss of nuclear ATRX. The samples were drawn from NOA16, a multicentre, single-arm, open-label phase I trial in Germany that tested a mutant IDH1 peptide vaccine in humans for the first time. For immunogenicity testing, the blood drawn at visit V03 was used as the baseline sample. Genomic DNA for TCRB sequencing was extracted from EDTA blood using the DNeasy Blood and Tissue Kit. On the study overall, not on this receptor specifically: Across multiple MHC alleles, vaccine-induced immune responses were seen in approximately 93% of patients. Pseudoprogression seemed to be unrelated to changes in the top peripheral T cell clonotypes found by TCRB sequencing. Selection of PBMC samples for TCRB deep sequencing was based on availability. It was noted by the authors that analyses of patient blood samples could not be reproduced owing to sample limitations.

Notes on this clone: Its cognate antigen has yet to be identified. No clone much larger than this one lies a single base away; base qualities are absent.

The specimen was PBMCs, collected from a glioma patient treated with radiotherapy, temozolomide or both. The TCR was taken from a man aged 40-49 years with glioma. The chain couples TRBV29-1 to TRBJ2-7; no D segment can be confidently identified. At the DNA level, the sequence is TGCAGCGTGGAGAGCGAGGCTACCTACGAGCAGTACTTC. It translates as CSVESEATYEQYF.